Shown below are 16 T cell receptor beta chains from a single sample sequenced in a study of T cells in Graves' hyperthyroidism and ophthalmopathy. There were TCR beta CDR3 regions amplified from RNA transcripts. The TCR CDR3 first-round RT-PCR relied on the HTBI primer set. TCRdb itself ran the multiplex PCR reads through MiXCR, one entry per CDR3 protein. Here the sample spans roughly 180,000 distinct CDR3 sequences, approximately 9% being singletons. The material sequenced was blood. These TCRs come from a woman under 30 with Graves' hyperthyroidism that later progressed to Graves' ophthalmopathy.

The table lists this clonotype with a few counts. V and J are TRBV20-1 and TRBJ1-5, with 7 bases aligning to TRBD1. This CDR3 region has 16 residues. Germline CDR1 and CDR2: DFQATT and SNEGSKA (reference sequence). Trimming took 0 bases from V and 3 from J; bases not matched to a gene: 8. The CDR3: CSARDPKGTDNQPQHF. CDR3 sequence (DNA): TGCAGTGCTAGAGATCCTAAAGGGACAGACAATCAGCCCCAGCATTTT.

This clonotype appeared a few times. The rearrangement links TRBV29-1 to TRBJ2-1, with 11 bases identical to TRBD1. CDR3 size: 12 residues. V shed 6 bases, J shed 6 bases, and the junction held 1 base outside the gene matches. CDR1 and CDR2 (germline): SQVTM, ANQGSEA. The CDR3 nucleotides are TGCAGCGTGGGACAGGGGGTCAATGAGCAGTTCTTC. Translating it yields CSVGQGVNEQFF.

In its sample, this clonotype was seen many times. The V gene is TRBV4-2, the J gene TRBJ1-1; TRBD1 might be the D (5 bases). Germline CDR1 is LGHNA and CDR2 is YNFKEQ. This CDR3 contains 13 residues. V dropped 3 bases and J dropped 1 base, with 6 bases sitting between them. CDR3 protein: CASSQGENTEAFF. The CDR3 DNA reads as TGTGCCAGCAGCCAGGGGGAGAACACTGAAGCTTTCTTT.

This clonotype was recorded many times. This chain uses TRBV28 with TRBJ2-7; unclear D gene. The germline CDR1 and CDR2 sequences are MDHEN and SYDVKM. The CDR3 runs to 13 residues. V lost 7 bases to trimming and J lost 2 bases, with 12 bases between them. CDR3 in DNA: TGTGCCAGCACCACGACTGCTGCCTACGAGCAGTACTTC. Translated: CASTTTAAYEQYF. Complete variable domain (other parts from reference TRBV28 and TRBJ2-7): DVKVTQSSRYLVKRTGEKVFLECVQDMDHENMFWYRQDPGLGLRLIYFSYDVKMKEKGDIPEGYSVSREKKERFSLILESASTNQTSMYLCASTTTAAYEQYFGPGTRLTVT.

This clonotype showed up many times. This chain joins TRBV9 and TRBJ2-1; 7 bases are shared with TRBD2. The CDR3 consists of 15 residues. V was pared by 0 bases and J by 8 bases, with 8 bases of the junction left unmatched. Germline assignment: CDR1 SGDLS and CDR2 YYNGEE. The CDR3 bases are TGTGCCAGCAGCGTAGAAGGCGGGAGAAGCGATGAGCAGTTCTTC. This sequence encodes CASSVEGGRSDEQFF.

Ten or more counts support this clonotype. The chain uses TRBV7-2 and TRBJ1-2; TRBD1 might be the D (5 bases). The V and J ends lost 5 bases and 7 bases respectively, with 11 bases between them. This CDR3 region has 12 residues. CDR1 is SGHTA, CDR2 FQGNSA, per germline. The DNA for the CDR3 is TGTGCCAGCAGCGCTGACAGCGGTGGCTACACCTTC. This gives the protein CASSADSGGYTF.

This clonotype was counted ten times or more. CDR3 amino acids: CASSYPGTSGRAAYEQYF. Written as DNA, the CDR3 is TGTGCCAGCAGCTACCCCGGGACTAGCGGGAGGGCTGCGTACGAGCAGTACTTC. The J gene is TRBJ2-7, the V gene TRBV6-2 or TRBV6-3; 16 nucleotides match TRBD2. V gave up 6 bases and J gave up 4 bases; unmatched junction bases: 12. The CDR3 runs 18 residues. Germline CDR1 and CDR2: MNHEY and SVGEGT.

V usage is TRBV7-2 and J usage is TRBJ2-5; 13 bases are shared with TRBD2. There are 18 residues in the CDR3. Per germline, CDR1 SGHTA and CDR2 FQGNSA. Losses at the gene ends were 5 bases for V and 3 bases for J; bases not matched to a gene: 12. CDR3 region: CASSTPGLAGTLEETQYF. The DNA for the CDR3 is TGTGCCAGCAGCACTCCGGGACTAGCGGGAACGCTAGAAGAGACCCAGTACTTC.

This clonotype was observed many times. This chain joins TRBV6-1 and TRBJ2-3; 10 nucleotides match TRBD2. V gave up 5 bases and J gave up 6 bases; unmatched junction bases: 8. CDR1 is MNHNS and CDR2 is SASEGT in the germline V gene. This CDR3 spans 15 amino acids. The CDR3 sequence: CASSFLAGGQDTQYF. The CDR3 DNA reads as TGTGCCAGCAGTTTTTTAGCGGGGGGCCAGGATACGCAGTATTTT.

The chain links TRBV20-1 to TRBJ2-7, with 7 bases matching TRBD2. CDR1 and CDR2 (germline): DFQATT, SNEGSKA (reference sequence). The CDR3 has 14 residues. The V segment lost 0 bases and the J segment 4 bases; nucleotides outside the gene matches: 6. The CDR3 region is CSARDSGLIYEQYF. The CDR3 DNA reads TGCAGTGCTAGAGACTCGGGACTAATATACGAGCAGTACTTC.

This clonotype was counted many times. The chain couples TRBV20-1 to TRBJ2-3; 9 nucleotides match TRBD2. The CDR3 totals 15 residues. J was trimmed by 4 bases and V by 3 bases; bases with no gene match: 8. CDR1 and CDR2 from the germline V gene are DFQATT and SNEGSKA (reference sequence). CDR3 coding DNA: TGCAGTGCTAGTAGAGGAGCTAGCGGGGCAGATACGCAGTATTTT. Translating gives CSASRGASGADTQYF.

Many counts were recorded for this clonotype. This chain connects TRBV6-5 to TRBJ1-2; tentative D call: TRBD1 (5 bases). The CDR3 loop spans 14 amino acids. V gave up 1 base and J gave up 7 bases, with 13 bases separating them. CDR1 and CDR2 (germline): MNHEY, SVGAGI. The CDR3 reads CASSYFQGAGGYTF. CDR3 coding DNA: TGTGCCAGCAGTTACTTCCAAGGGGCCGGTGGCTACACCTTC.

The chain couples TRBV20-1 to TRBJ1-3, with a possible D match to TRBD1 (6 bases). V was pared by 1 base and J by 4 bases, with 11 bases between. Germline CDR1 is DFQATT and CDR2 is SNEGSKA (reference sequence). The CDR3 extends over 14 amino acids. This CDR3 reads CSARGQVPGNTIYF. For the CDR3, the DNA is TGCAGTGCTAGAGGACAGGTACCAGGAAACACCATATATTTT.

The rearrangement links TRBV7-6 to TRBJ1-1; the D gene is possibly TRBD1 (6 bases). The germline CDR1 and CDR2 sequences are SGHVS and FNYEAQ. Deletions cut 5 bases from V and 5 bases from J, with 24 bases between. CDR3 length equals 17 residues. The CDR3: CASSRCTNRDGNTEAFF. The CDR3 DNA follows: TGTGCCAGCAGCCGATGCACCAACAGGGACGGGAATACTGAAGCTTTCTTT.

This clonotype was found many times. The V gene is TRBV24-1, the J gene TRBJ1-2; possibly TRBD1 for D (5 bases). Germline CDR1 reads KGHDR; CDR2 reads SFDVKD. The V gene lost 2 bases and the J gene lost 7 bases, with 16 bases spanning the gap. The length of the CDR3 is 15 residues. CDR3 residues: CATSDSGGGTPGYTF. CDR3 nucleotide sequence: TGTGCCACCAGTGATTCCGGTGGAGGGACGCCTGGCTACACCTTC.

Turning to this clonotype: A much larger clone lies one base from this, so it may be a read error. The rearrangement links TRBV18 to TRBJ1-1, with a possible D match to TRBD1 (5 bases). The CDR3 sequence is 15 residues long. CDR1 KGHSH and CDR2 LQKENI come from the germline V gene. The CDR3, as DNA: TGTGCCAGCTCACCTGCGGGACGCTCGAACACTGAAGCTTCCTTT. Protein sequence: CASSPAGRSNTEASF. The variable domain in full, with the rest retrieved from reference TRBV18 and TRBJ1-1, is NAGVMQNPRHLVRRRGQEARLRCSPMKGHSHVYWYRQLPEEGLKFMVYLQKENIIDESGMPKERFSAEFPKEGPSILRIQQVVRGDSAAYFCASSPAGRSNTEASFGQGTRLTVV.